These T cell receptor beta chains were read from a single sample in a study of T cell responses to AZD1222 COVID-19 vaccine. This table comes from immunoSEQ multiplex PCR, and its TCRdb copy is limited to in-frame clones, with some not included. The sample consists of about 130,000 clones, 89% of them appearing once. The sequencing used peripheral blood, collected 28 days after the second AZD1222 dose. These receptor sequences come from an adult who received the AZD1222 COVID-19 vaccine. CDR3s include the opening cysteine and the closing phenylalanine or tryptophan. A D gene is named only where the DNA matches it firmly. Clone size is given for some rows only: seen once, a few or many times, or a class if the clone is expanded.

clone_size,j_call,d_call,v_call,cdr3_nt,cdr3_aa
once,TRBJ1-1,-,TRBV12-3/TRBV12-4,TGTGCCAGCATACCGGTCTTGAACACTGAAGCTTTCTTT,CASIPVLNTEAFF
-,TRBJ2-5,-,TRBV14,TGTGCCAGCAGCCAACTAACTAGCCGGGAGACCCAGTACTTC,CASSQLTSRETQYF
-,TRBJ1-6,-,TRBV6-5,TGTGCCAGCAGAGGTAGCTCGGGCTCACCCCTCCACTTT,CASRGSSGSPLHF
-,TRBJ1-5,-,TRBV6-5,TGTGCCAGCAGTTACGAGGTACTGGGCAATCAGCCCCAGCATTTT,CASSYEVLGNQPQHF
-,TRBJ1-4,-,TRBV4-2,TGTGCCAGCAGCCAAGTCACTGCAACTAATGAAAAACTGTTTTTT,CASSQVTATNEKLFF
once,TRBJ1-1,-,TRBV7-6,TGTGCCAGCAGCTTAGGGGGAACAGGGCCTAGGGGAGCTTTCTTT,CASSLGGTGPRGAFF
-,TRBJ2-7,TRBD1,TRBV5-8,TGTGCCAGCAGCTACCCCCGGGACAGGAGCTCCTACGAGCAGTACTTC,CASSYPRDRSSYEQYF
-,TRBJ1-1,TRBD1,TRBV3-1/TRBV3-2,TGTGCCAGCAGCCAAGCCCCCGGGACAGGAGAAGCTTTCTTT,CASSQAPGTGEAFF
-,TRBJ2-5,-,TRBV7-9,TGTGCCAGCAGCTTAGCGGGGGCCCAAGAGACCCAGTACTTC,CASSLAGAQETQYF
-,TRBJ1-6,-,TRBV19,TGTGCCAGTAGTAATGTGGGGGGCCTCCGACCCCTCCACTTT,CASSNVGGLRPLHF
-,TRBJ1-2,-,TRBV19,TGTGCCAGTAGTATCTCAAGATATGGCTACACCTTC,CASSISRYGYTF
-,TRBJ2-7,TRBD2,TRBV7-9,TGTGCCAGCAGCCGGGGACTAGCGGGAGGCGAGCAGTACTTC,CASSRGLAGGEQYF
-,TRBJ1-2,TRBD1,TRBV18,TGTGCCAGCTCACCACCCCTTACAGGGGTCGGCTACACCTTC,CASSPPLTGVGYTF
-,TRBJ2-1,-,TRBV2,TGTGCCAGCAGACAAGAGACTTCCCCAAACGGGGAGCAGTTCTTC,CASRQETSPNGEQFF
-,TRBJ2-3,TRBD1,TRBV20-1,TGCAGTGCTAGTGCACCGGGACAGGGGCTCACAGATACGCAGTATTTT,CSASAPGQGLTDTQYF
-,TRBJ1-5,-,TRBV7-2,TGTGCCAGCAGCAGTTTCGATCAGCCCCAGCATTTT,CASSSFDQPQHF
-,TRBJ2-7,-,TRBV7-9,TGTGCGACGGTGGGCGGGTACGAGCAGTACTTC,CATVGGYEQYF
-,TRBJ1-1,-,TRBV7-2,TGTGCCAGCAGCTTCTCGGCAGGGCGACCTAACCTCGAAGCTTTCTTT,CASSFSAGRPNLEAFF
-,TRBJ2-2,-,TRBV5-4,TGTGCCAGCAGCTCGTTAGGCACCGGGGAGCTGTTTTTT,CASSSLGTGELFF
-,TRBJ1-6,-,TRBV5-5,TGTGCCAGCAGCTTGAGGGGCTCCTATAATTCACCCCTCCACTTT,CASSLRGSYNSPLHF
-,TRBJ1-6,-,TRBV9,TGTGCCAGCAGCGTAGCGGGGGGCAGGGATTCACCCCTCCACTTT,CASSVAGGRDSPLHF
-,TRBJ2-3,-,TRBV6-5,TGTGCCAGCAGTTACTCGAGCAGGAAGGGAGGCCAGTATTTT,CASSYSSRKGGQYF
-,TRBJ1-2,-,TRBV10-3,TGTGCCATCAGCACGATGGAGGACTATGGCTACACCTTC,CAISTMEDYGYTF
-,TRBJ1-2,-,TRBV5-6,TGTGCCAGCAGCTTGGAGCGGGGGCGATACGGCTACACCTTC,CASSLERGRYGYTF
-,TRBJ1-1,-,TRBV2,TGTGCCAGCAGTGGGTTTGGTGAGAACACTGAAGCTTTCTTT,CASSGFGENTEAFF
-,TRBJ1-2,-,TRBV7-3,TGTGCCAGCAGCGTAGGAGATGACGACTATGGCTACACCTTC,CASSVGDDDYGYTF
-,TRBJ1-5,-,TRBV7-8,TGTGCCAGCAGCTATGCCGGGGGTCAGCAGCCCCAGCATTTT,CASSYAGGQQPQHF
-,TRBJ2-7,-,TRBV11-1,TGTGCCAGCAGCTTAGTGGCAGGGGCAGGCGAGCAGTACTTC,CASSLVAGAGEQYF
-,TRBJ1-2,TRBD1,TRBV5-4,TGTGCCAGCAGCTGGGACAGGGGAAATGGCTACACCTTC,CASSWDRGNGYTF
-,TRBJ1-6,TRBD1,TRBV30,TGTGCCTGGAGTCCTTTGACAGGGAGGGATTCACCCCTCCACTTT,CAWSPLTGRDSPLHF
-,TRBJ2-5,TRBD2,TRBV5-4,TGTGCCAGCAGCTCCTCGATGGACCGGGGAGGGAGAGAGACCCAGTACTTC,CASSSSMDRGGRETQYF
-,TRBJ2-5,-,TRBV2,TGTGCCAGCAGTGATGGGTTACAAGAGACCCAGTACTTC,CASSDGLQETQYF
-,TRBJ2-5,-,TRBV5-4,TGTGCCAGCAGCTTGCTAGACGGTGCAGAGACCCAGTACTTC,CASSLLDGAETQYF
-,TRBJ2-7,TRBD2,TRBV4-1,TGCGCCAGCAGCCAAGACCCGCGGGGACTAGCGGGGGGAATCCCTTACGAGCAGTACTTC,CASSQDPRGLAGGIPYEQYF
-,TRBJ2-5,TRBD2,TRBV7-6,TGTGCCAGCAGCTTATTGGGACTAGCGGGGGAAGAGACCCAGTACTTC,CASSLLGLAGEETQYF